This passage covers 25 T cell receptor beta chains from one sample sequenced in a study of blood T cell repertoires in COVID-19. TCRdb keeps only in-frame clones here, not all; method: immunoSEQ multiplex PCR. The top ten clones hold 6% to 9% of a sample with around 320,000 clones, approximately 85% of them seen once. The sequenced sample consisted of peripheral blood. These receptors were obtained from a human donor in a cohort sampled during active COVID-19.

CDR3 coding DNA: TGTGCCAGCAGCAAAACTTCACCGGGTCGGTACAATGAGCAGTTCTTC. Its protein is CASSKTSPGRYNEQFF. This chain joins TRBV21-1 and TRBJ2-1; the table calls TRBD2, which could not be checked here. TRBV21-1 is noted as a pseudogene. The CDR3 runs 16 residues.

The J gene is TRBJ2-2, the V gene TRBV11-2; 10 bases match TRBD2. The CDR3 covers 14 residues. V trimming: 6 bases; J trimming: 7 bases; junction bases outside the gene matches: 5. From germline, CDR1 is SGHAT and CDR2 FQNNGV. CDR3 in DNA: TGTGCCAGCAGGGGACTAGCGCAAGGCGGGGAGCTGTTTTTT. Translated, it gives CASRGLAQGGELFF.

The chain is built from TRBV27 and TRBJ2-3; 8 bases match TRBD2. The CDR3 sequence is 14 residues long. J lost 4 bases, V lost 8 bases, and 8 bases had no gene match. Germline lookup yields CDR1 MNHEY and CDR2 SMNVEV (reference sequence). CDR3 amino acids: CASLGGASADTQYF. The CDR3 nucleotides are TGTGCCAGCCTCGGGGGGGCCTCAGCAGATACGCAGTATTTT.

The V and J genes are TRBV18 and TRBJ2-7, with D possibly being TRBD1 (6 bases). The germline V gene has CDR1 KGHSH and CDR2 LQKENI. The CDR3 has 15 amino acids. The germline V and J ends were trimmed by 4 bases and 2 bases, with 15 bases remaining between them. CDR3 protein: CASSQQQGWAYEQYF. DNA for the CDR3: TGTGCCAGCTCACAACAACAGGGCTGGGCCTACGAGCAGTACTTC.

The chain is built from TRBV19 and TRBJ1-2; D is ambiguous. This CDR3 contains 16 residues. Germline V gene sequence: CDR1 LNHDA, CDR2 SQIVND (reference sequence). V gave up 4 bases and J gave up 4 bases, with 19 bases separating them. The chain's CDR3 is CASSTDTRPLSYGYTF. In DNA form, the CDR3 reads TGTGCCAGTAGTACTGACACTCGCCCTCTTTCCTATGGCTACACCTTC. Together with reference TRBV19 and TRBJ1-2, the CDR3 gives the full variable domain: DGGITQSPKYLFRKEGQNVTLSCEQNLNHDAMYWYRQDPGQGLRLIYYSQIVNDFQKGDIAEGYSVSREKKESFPLTVTSAQKNPTAFYLCASSTDTRPLSYGYTFGSGTRLTVV.

This clone was counted ten times or more. The rearrangement uses TRBV27 and TRBJ1-6; D might be TRBD1 (5 bases). The CDR3 is 17 residues long. V was shortened by 4 bases and J by 0 bases, with 13 bases between the two germline ends. Looked up from germline, CDR1 is MNHEY and CDR2 is SMNVEV (reference sequence). The CDR3 region is CASSYTGSSSYNSPLHF. The CDR3 DNA reads TGTGCCAGCAGTTACACAGGTTCGAGCTCCTATAATTCACCCCTCCACTTT.

The rearrangement joins TRBV5-4 to TRBJ2-3; 9 bases are shared with TRBD1. Germline trimming cut 2 bases from V and 4 bases from J; bases unmatched to any gene: 8. In germline, CDR1 is SGHNT, CDR2 YYREEE (reference sequence). This CDR3 comprises 16 residues. CDR3 bases: TGTGCCAGCAGCTTCGCCGGGACAGGGAGATCAGATACGCAGTATTTT. This translates into CASSFAGTGRSDTQYF.

The rearrangement joins TRBV2 to TRBJ1-4; 8 bases align to TRBD1. V lost 4 bases and J lost 8; bases outside the gene matches: 6. The length of the CDR3 is 14 residues. In germline, CDR1 is SNHLY, CDR2 FYNNEI. The CDR3 region has the DNA TGTGCCAGCAGTGTGGACAGGGTTAAGGAAAAACTGTTTTTT. This codes for CASSVDRVKEKLFF.

The chain carries TRBV21-1 and TRBJ2-5; TRBD2 is the table's D call and was not checked against the DNA. TRBV21-1 is classified as a pseudogene. This CDR3 region has 12 residues. In nucleotides, the CDR3 is TGTGCCAGCAGCAACGTACAAGAGACCCAGTACTTC. Translated: CASSNVQETQYF.

The chain couples TRBV15 to TRBJ1-2; D is unclear. Trimming stripped 6 bases from V and 6 bases from J, with 17 bases between. The CDR3 consists of 14 residues. Germline V lookup: CDR1 LNHNV, CDR2 YYDKDF (reference sequence). CDR3 loop: CATSGRPPRDGYTF. The CDR3 DNA reads as TGTGCCACCAGTGGCAGGCCCCCGAGGGATGGCTACACCTTC.

The V call is TRBV10-3, the J call TRBJ1-6; TRBD1 matches at 7 bases. This CDR3 is built from 15 residues. Per germline, CDR1 ENHRY and CDR2 SYGVKD. V gave up 3 bases and J gave up 3 bases; unmatched junction bases: 2. DNA of the CDR3: TGTGCCATCAGTGACGGGACAGTCTATAATTCACCCCTCCACTTT. Translation gives CAISDGTVYNSPLHF.

The V gene is TRBV19, the J gene TRBJ1-2, with 7 bases fitting TRBD1. The CDR3 length is 14 residues. The V gene's germline CDR1 is LNHDA and CDR2 SQIVND (reference sequence). V was pared by 5 bases and J by 4 bases, with 7 bases of the junction left unmatched. The CDR3 DNA reads TGTGCCAGTAGTCCTACGGGACAGAGCTATGGCTACACCTTC. It codes for CASSPTGQSYGYTF.

The chain employs TRBV12-3 or TRBV12-4 and TRBJ2-1; weak D call: TRBD2 (5 bases). This CDR3 is built from 12 residues. V lost 6 bases and J 9 bases, leaving 12 bases between the germline ends. The CDR3 spells CASSWSAGEQFF. Written as DNA, the CDR3 is TGTGCCAGCAGCTGGAGTGCGGGTGAGCAGTTCTTC.

The chain employs TRBV4-1 and TRBJ2-1; the D is unclear. The CDR3 contains 19 residues. Trimming pared 0 bases from V and 0 bases from J, leaving 18 bases between. The germline V gene has CDR1 MGHRA and CDR2 YSYEKL. The CDR3: CASSQDSICEMSSYNEQFF. CDR3 bases: TGCGCCAGCAGCCAAGATAGCATCTGCGAGATGAGCTCCTACAATGAGCAGTTCTTC.

This clone was recorded many times. V and J are TRBV7-9 and TRBJ1-2, with 8 bases identical to TRBD1. Trimming cost V 0 bases and J 6 bases; bases outside gene matches: 6. From germline, CDR1 is SEHNR and CDR2 FQNEAQ (reference sequence). CDR3 length equals 15 residues. The CDR3 loop is CASSLARGTGNGYTF. The CDR3 DNA follows: TGTGCCAGCAGCTTAGCGAGGGGGACAGGAAATGGCTACACCTTC.

J is TRBJ2-3 and V is TRBV25-1, with 8 bases identical to TRBD2. J gave up 7 bases and V 5 bases, and 14 bases lay outside the gene matches. The CDR3 runs 16 residues. Germline lookup yields CDR1 MGHDK and CDR2 SYGVNS. CDR3 sequence: CASSYDGGTSPYTQYF. CDR3 sequence (DNA): TGTGCCAGCAGTTACGATGGGGGGACTAGTCCATATACGCAGTATTTT.

This chain links TRBV7-8 with TRBJ2-3, with 12 bases identical to TRBD2. J gave up 9 bases and V 3 bases, and 10 bases lay outside the gene matches. The germline V gene has CDR1 SGHVS and CDR2 FQNEAQ. The CDR3 is made up of 16 amino acids. Here the CDR3 reads CASSFTSGGPTVTQYF. The CDR3 DNA reads as TGTGCCAGCAGCTTTACTAGCGGGGGGCCCACGGTAACGCAGTATTTT.

The CDR3 here is CASSLRDNEQFF. In DNA form, the CDR3 reads TGTGCCAGCAGCTTGAGGGACAATGAGCAGTTCTTC. V gene TRBV11-3 combines with J gene TRBJ2-1; D perhaps matches TRBD2 (5 bases). The germline CDR1 and CDR2 sequences are SGHNT and YENEEA. The ends were cut back, 3 bases at V and 5 bases at J, with 5 bases in the middle. This CDR3 comprises 12 residues.

This clone has just one count. The chain links TRBV6-1 to TRBJ1-2; D not resolved. Germline V gene lookup returns CDR1 MNHNS and CDR2 SASEGT. V lost 1 base to trimming and J lost 10 bases, with 22 bases between them. CDR3 size: 16 residues. This CDR3 reads CASSEGARRSQTNYTF. The CDR3, as DNA: TGTGCCAGCAGTGAAGGCGCCCGGAGGAGTCAAACAAACTACACCTTC.

This clone showed up just once. V and J are TRBV23-1 and TRBJ2-3, with 8 nucleotides matching TRBD1. TRBV23-1 is reported as an ORF; its role is uncertain. The CDR3 extends over 15 amino acids. V shed 0 bases and J 6 bases; nucleotides not matched to a gene: 5. CDR3 DNA sequence: TGCGCCAGCAGTCAATCAAGGACAGGGCCGGATACGCAGTATTTT. Translated: CASSQSRTGPDTQYF.

This chain uses TRBV19 with TRBJ1-5, with D possibly TRBD1 on 5 matching bases. V was shortened by 3 bases and J by 5 bases, with 8 bases between the two germline ends. CDR1 is LNHDA and CDR2 is SQIVND in the germline V gene (reference sequence). There are 13 residues in the CDR3. The CDR3 sequence is CASSIKGDQPQHF. CDR3 coding DNA: TGTGCCAGTAGTATCAAAGGGGATCAGCCCCAGCATTTT.

This chain connects TRBV9 to TRBJ2-7; tentative D call: TRBD1 (7 bases). Looked up from germline, CDR1 is SGDLS and CDR2 is YYNGEE. The CDR3 consists of 16 residues. V was shortened by 5 bases and J by 6 bases, with 24 bases between the two germline ends. The CDR3 sequence: CASRSVIVEGAGEQYF. In DNA form, the CDR3 reads TGTGCCAGCAGAAGCGTTATTGTGGAGGGGGCCGGCGAGCAGTACTTC.

V gene TRBV10-1 combines with J gene TRBJ1-3, with D possibly TRBD1 on 6 matching bases. V lost 7 bases and J lost 0, with 25 bases in between. This CDR3 is built from 19 residues. CDR1 is WNHNN and CDR2 is SYGVQD in the germline V gene (reference sequence). The chain's CDR3 is CASNYRTAYFYCSGNTIYF. The CDR3 DNA follows: TGCGCCAGCAACTATAGGACAGCCTACTTCTACTGCTCTGGAAACACCATATATTTT.

There are a few counts of this clone. The chain recombines TRBV7-2 with TRBJ1-2, with 8 bases identical to TRBD1. The CDR3 covers 15 residues. Germline-derived CDR1 and CDR2 are SGHTA and FQGNSA. Germline trimming cut 5 bases from V and 7 bases from J; bases unmatched to any gene: 12. CDR3 region: CASSPGPDRGAGYTF. For the CDR3, the DNA is TGTGCCAGCAGCCCTGGGCCCGACAGGGGTGCTGGCTACACCTTC. The complete variable domain, with remaining parts taken from reference TRBV7-2 and TRBJ1-2, reads GAGVSQSPSNKVTEKGKDVELRCDPISGHTALYWYRQSLGQGLEFLIYFQGNSAPDKSGLPSDRFSAERTGGSVSTLTIQRTQQEDSAVYLCASSPGPDRGAGYTFGSGTRLTVV.

The chain couples TRBV4-1 to TRBJ2-7; the match to TRBD1 covers 10 bases. CDR1 MGHRA and CDR2 YSYEKL come from the germline V gene. Losses at the gene ends were 2 bases for V and 6 bases for J; bases not matched to a gene: 16. The CDR3 has 18 amino acids. CDR3 region: CASSQLGTGVTGAGEQYF. For the CDR3, the DNA is TGCGCCAGCAGCCAATTGGGGACAGGGGTAACGGGGGCGGGCGAGCAGTACTTC.